These T cell receptor beta chains were read from a single sample in a study of Ad26.COV2.S vaccination and SARS-CoV-2 variants. The protocol was immunoSEQ multiplex PCR, while the TCRdb copy is restricted to in-frame clones and leaves out a portion. The data contain more than 300,000 clones, 70% to 90% of them singletons. The sample was peripheral blood, taken in a trial of Ad26.COV2.S vaccine versus placebo. The source is a person aged 18-65 years who received the Ad26.COV2.S COVID-19 vaccine or a placebo. CDR3s include the opening cysteine and the closing phenylalanine or tryptophan. Each record gives: D gene, V gene, clone size, J gene, CDR3 protein, CDR3 DNA. A D gene is named only where the DNA matches it firmly. Size is stated for part of the rows, as once, few or many counts, or as a class when the clone is expanded.

>TRBD1|TRBV19|NA|TRBJ1-1
CASRGTGGFRGNTEAFF
TGTGCCAGTAGAGGGACAGGGGGCTTTCGCGGGAACACTGAAGCTTTCTTT
>TRBD2|TRBV24-1|NA|TRBJ2-2
CATSDLKTSGGLPSVGELFF
TGTGCCACCAGTGATTTGAAGACTAGCGGGGGGCTCCCGTCGGTCGGGGAGCTGTTTTTT
>TRBD1|TRBV7-2|NA|TRBJ1-3
CASSLTGAGNTIYF
TGTGCCAGCAGCCTGACAGGGGCTGGAAACACCATATATTTT
>NA|TRBV7-9|few|TRBJ2-7
CASSLAGPYEQYF
TGTGCCAGCAGCCTGGCGGGTCCCTACGAGCAGTACTTC
>NA|TRBV7-2|once|TRBJ2-3
CASSLSWRTDTQYF
TGTGCCAGCAGCTTAAGTTGGCGCACAGATACGCAGTATTTT
>NA|TRBV9|NA|TRBJ2-1
CASSVLDSYNEQFF
TGTGCCAGCAGCGTACTGGACTCCTACAATGAGCAGTTCTTC
>NA|TRBV11-2|NA|TRBJ1-4
CASSLDLKGATNEKLFF
TGTGCCAGCAGCTTAGATCTCAAGGGCGCAACTAATGAAAAACTGTTTTTT
>TRBD1|TRBV18|few|TRBJ2-7
CASSPIAGTGYHEQYF
TGTGCCAGCTCACCCATAGCCGGGACAGGGTATCACGAGCAGTACTTC
>NA|TRBV6-5|once|TRBJ1-3
CASSLLGGNTIYF
TGTGCCAGCAGTCTCCTCGGGGGAAACACCATATATTTT
>TRBD1|TRBV5-4|few|TRBJ1-6
CASSFGDRNSPLHF
TGTGCCAGCAGCTTCGGGGACAGAAATTCACCCCTCCACTTT
>NA|TRBV4-3|NA|TRBJ1-6
CASSQDLSNSPLHF
TGCGCCAGCAGCCAAGACCTCTCCAATTCACCCCTCCACTTT
>NA|TRBV3-1/TRBV3-2|NA|TRBJ2-7
CASSQAGVPWEQYF
TGTGCCAGCAGCCAAGCGGGGGTTCCCTGGGAGCAGTACTTC
>NA|TRBV6-5|NA|TRBJ1-1
CASSYSGESTEAFF
TGTGCCAGCAGTTACTCAGGGGAAAGCACTGAAGCTTTCTTT
>NA|TRBV6-2/TRBV6-3|once|TRBJ2-2
CASSYRHPANTGELFF
TGTGCCAGCAGTTACCGGCACCCCGCGAACACCGGGGAGCTGTTTTTT
>TRBD1|TRBV5-1|NA|TRBJ2-1
CASSRDREYNEQFF
TGCGCCAGCAGCCGGGACAGGGAATACAATGAGCAGTTCTTC
>TRBD1|TRBV7-9|NA|TRBJ2-7
CASSFGGQAYEQYF
TGTGCCAGCAGCTTCGGGGGACAGGCGTACGAGCAGTACTTC
>NA|TRBV5-6|NA|TRBJ1-5
CASSSGVNQPQHF
TGTGCCAGCAGCTCGGGGGTTAATCAGCCCCAGCATTTT
>NA|TRBV12-2|NA|TRBJ1-1
CASRLGQGIAEAFF
TGTGCAAGTCGCTTGGGACAGGGTATCGCTGAAGCTTTCTTT
>NA|TRBV19|few|TRBJ1-5
CASTEQPLLVPNQPQHF
TGTGCCAGTACGGAGCAGCCCCTGTTGGTGCCCAATCAGCCCCAGCATTTT
>NA|TRBV6-5|NA|TRBJ1-4
CASSTGALNEKLFF
TGTGCCAGCAGTACAGGAGCCTTAAATGAAAAACTGTTTTTT
>NA|TRBV3-1/TRBV3-2|once|TRBJ1-1
CASSLSTGGGTEAFF
TGTGCCAGCAGCCTATCGACAGGAGGAGGCACTGAAGCTTTCTTT
>NA|TRBV18|NA|TRBJ1-2
CASSPGRYYGYTF
TGTGCCAGCTCCCCGGGACGGTATTATGGCTACACCTTC
>TRBD2|TRBV27|NA|TRBJ2-5
CATGLAGPQETQYF
TGTGCCACTGGCCTAGCGGGGCCTCAAGAGACCCAGTACTTC
>NA|TRBV29-1|NA|TRBJ1-2
CSVGWGYGYTF
TGCAGCGTTGGGTGGGGGTATGGCTACACCTTC
>NA|TRBV6-5|NA|TRBJ2-3
CASRQSLTDTQYF
TGTGCCTCCCGACAGAGTCTCACAGATACGCAGTATTTT
>TRBD2|TRBV24-1|few|TRBJ2-7
CATSALRDRTSGGISYEQYF
TGTGCCACCAGTGCCCTGCGGGACAGGACTAGCGGGGGGATCTCCTACGAGCAGTACTTC
>NA|TRBV15|NA|TRBJ1-2
CATSREGRADYGYTF
TGTGCCACCAGCAGAGAGGGCAGAGCTGACTATGGCTACACCTTC
>NA|TRBV27|NA|TRBJ2-3
CASSSTSTDTQYF
TGTGCCAGCAGCTCAACCTCCACAGATACGCAGTATTTT
>NA|TRBV27|NA|TRBJ1-1
CASSYKANTEAFF
TGTGCCAGCTCTTACAAGGCGAACACTGAAGCTTTCTTT
>NA|TRBV30|NA|TRBJ2-3
CAWSGISRDTQYF
TGTGCCTGGTCAGGAATATCACGGGATACGCAGTATTTT
>NA|TRBV19|NA|TRBJ2-2
CASSPGRSNTGELFF
TGTGCCAGTAGTCCTGGGCGGTCGAACACCGGGGAGCTGTTTTTT
>TRBD1|TRBV29-1|NA|TRBJ1-1
CSVYRDRVNTEAFF
TGCAGCGTCTATCGGGACAGGGTAAACACTGAAGCTTTCTTT
>NA|TRBV7-9|NA|TRBJ1-1
CASSLVASSTEAFF
TGTGCCAGCAGCTTAGTAGCGTCCTCCACTGAAGCTTTCTTT
>NA|TRBV4-2|NA|TRBJ1-2
CASSQESRGGYTF
TGTGCCAGCAGCCAAGAATCAAGAGGTGGCTACACCTTC
>TRBD2|TRBV4-3|once|TRBJ2-3
CASSQDGTGGHTDTQYF
TGCGCCAGCAGCCAAGATGGAACGGGGGGGCACACAGATACGCAGTATTTT
>NA|TRBV3-1/TRBV3-2|NA|TRBJ1-1
CASSQQGGTEAFF
TGTGCCAGCAGCCAACAAGGGGGCACTGAAGCTTTCTTT
>NA|TRBV10-3|NA|TRBJ1-1
CAIRRDTEAFF
TGTGCCATCCGTAGAGATACTGAAGCTTTCTTT
>NA|TRBV11-2|NA|TRBJ2-7
CASSQTTNPTYEQYF
TGTGCCAGCAGCCAGACCACTAACCCAACCTACGAGCAGTACTTC
>TRBD1|TRBV7-9|NA|TRBJ1-4
CASSPGQGVVEKLFF
TGTGCCAGCAGCCCAGGACAGGGGGTCGTTGAAAAACTGTTTTTT
>TRBD2|TRBV24-1|few|TRBJ2-3
CATSASGGTDTQYF
TGTGCCACCAGTGCTAGCGGGGGCACAGATACGCAGTATTTT
>TRBD1|TRBV30|NA|TRBJ2-4
CAWRRTKQGANIQYF
TGTGCCTGGAGACGCACGAAACAGGGGGCGAACATTCAGTACTTC
>TRBD2|TRBV7-2|NA|TRBJ2-1
CASSLVGTSENEQFF
TGTGCCAGCAGCTTAGTTGGGACTAGCGAGAATGAGCAGTTCTTC
>NA|TRBV2|few|TRBJ1-2
CASRQAAYGYTF
TGTGCCAGCAGACAGGCCGCTTATGGCTACACCTTC
>NA|TRBV30|NA|TRBJ1-2
CAWSVVLGQGLGGYTF
TGTGCCTGGAGTGTAGTTTTGGGGCAGGGCCTTGGGGGCTACACCTTC